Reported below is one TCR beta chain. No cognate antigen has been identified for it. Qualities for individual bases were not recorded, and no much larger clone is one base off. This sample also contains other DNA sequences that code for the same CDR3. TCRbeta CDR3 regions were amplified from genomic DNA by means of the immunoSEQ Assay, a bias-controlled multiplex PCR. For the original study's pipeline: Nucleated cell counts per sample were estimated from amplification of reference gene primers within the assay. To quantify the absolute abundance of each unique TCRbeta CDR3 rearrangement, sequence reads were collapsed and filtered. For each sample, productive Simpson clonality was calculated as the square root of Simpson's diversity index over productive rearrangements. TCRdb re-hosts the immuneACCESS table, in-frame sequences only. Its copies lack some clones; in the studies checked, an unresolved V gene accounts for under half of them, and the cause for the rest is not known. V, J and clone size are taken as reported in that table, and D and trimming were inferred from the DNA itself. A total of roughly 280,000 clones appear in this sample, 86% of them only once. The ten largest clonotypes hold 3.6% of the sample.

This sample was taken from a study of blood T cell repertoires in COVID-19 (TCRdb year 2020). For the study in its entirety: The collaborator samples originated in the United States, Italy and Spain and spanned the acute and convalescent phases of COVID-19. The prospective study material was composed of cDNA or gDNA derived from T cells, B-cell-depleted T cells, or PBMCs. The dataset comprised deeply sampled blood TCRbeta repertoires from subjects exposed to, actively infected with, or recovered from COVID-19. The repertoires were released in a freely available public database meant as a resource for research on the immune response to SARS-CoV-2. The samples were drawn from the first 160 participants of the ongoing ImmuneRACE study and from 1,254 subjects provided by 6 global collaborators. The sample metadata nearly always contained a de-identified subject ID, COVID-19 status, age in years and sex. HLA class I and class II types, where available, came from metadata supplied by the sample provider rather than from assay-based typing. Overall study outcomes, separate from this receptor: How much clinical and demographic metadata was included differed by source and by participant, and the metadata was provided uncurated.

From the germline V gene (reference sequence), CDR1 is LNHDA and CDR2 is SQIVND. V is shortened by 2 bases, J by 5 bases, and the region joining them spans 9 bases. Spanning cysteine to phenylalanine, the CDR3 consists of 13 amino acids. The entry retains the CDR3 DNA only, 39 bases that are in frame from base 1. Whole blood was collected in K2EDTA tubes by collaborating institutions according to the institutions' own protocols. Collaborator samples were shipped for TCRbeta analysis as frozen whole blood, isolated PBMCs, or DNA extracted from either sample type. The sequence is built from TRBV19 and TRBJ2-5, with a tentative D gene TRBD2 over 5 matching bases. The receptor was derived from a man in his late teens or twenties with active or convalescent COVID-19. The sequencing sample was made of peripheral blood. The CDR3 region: CASSITGWETQYF. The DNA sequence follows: TGTGCCAGTAGTATAACGGGATGGGAGACCCAGTACTTC. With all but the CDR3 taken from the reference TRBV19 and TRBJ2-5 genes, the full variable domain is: DGGITQSPKYLFRKEGQNVTLSCEQNLNHDAMYWYRQDPGQGLRLIYYSQIVNDFQKGDIAEGYSVSREKKESFPLTVTSAQKNPTAFYLCASSITGWETQYFGPGTRLLVL.